The 29 T cell receptor beta chains below come from one sample, sequenced in a study of T cell responses to AZD1222 COVID-19 vaccine. Profiling relied on immunoSEQ multiplex PCR, and the TCRdb table lists in-frame clones only, not all of them. The sample yields approximately 150,000 clones, approximately 92% seen once. Sequenced material: peripheral blood, taken 28 days after the second AZD1222 dose. Every receptor here comes from an adult who received the AZD1222 COVID-19 vaccine.

The chain joins TRBV7-2 to TRBJ1-4; 8 bases map to TRBD1. V lost 1 base to trimming and J lost 4 bases; unmatched junction nucleotides: 2. Germline lookup yields CDR1 SGHTA and CDR2 FQGNSA. This CDR3 has 15 residues. Here the CDR3 DNA reads TGTGCCAGCAGCTTAGACAGGGGGATTAATGAAAAACTGTTTTTT. It codes for CASSLDRGINEKLFF.

The gene calls are TRBV11-3 and TRBJ1-1, with D maybe TRBD1 (5 bases). The germline CDR1 and CDR2 sequences are SGHNT and YENEEA. Trimming removed 9 bases at V and 4 bases at J, with 6 bases between. CDR3 length equals 10 residues. The CDR3 sequence: CASGGTEAFF. In DNA, the CDR3 is TGTGCCAGTGGGGGCACTGAAGCTTTCTTT.

The J gene is TRBJ2-3, the V gene TRBV5-1; 11 bases agree with TRBD2. This CDR3 is built from 15 residues. The trim removed 5 bases at V and 2 bases at J, leaving 4 bases unmatched. Looked up from germline, CDR1 is SGHRS and CDR2 is YFSETQ. The CDR3 DNA sequence: TGCGCCAGCAGGACTAGCGGGGTATTCACAGATACGCAGTATTTT. Encoded protein: CASRTSGVFTDTQYF. Full variable domain (remainder filled in from reference TRBV5-1 and TRBJ2-3): KAGVTQTPRYLIKTRGQQVTLSCSPISGHRSVSWYQQTPGQGLQFLFEYFSETQRNKGNFPGRFSGRQFSNSRSEMNVSTLELGDSALYLCASRTSGVFTDTQYFGPGTRLTVL.

This clone came up a few times. This sequence joins TRBV11-2 and TRBJ1-6, with D possibly being TRBD1 (5 bases). V lost 2 bases and J 8 bases, leaving 10 bases between the germline ends. The germline V gene has CDR1 SGHAT and CDR2 FQNNGV. The CDR3 extends over 14 amino acids. The CDR3 is CASSLQVGDSPLHF. In DNA form, the CDR3 reads TGTGCCAGCAGCTTACAGGTGGGGGATTCACCCCTCCACTTT.

The CDR3 spells CASSLASGGAGDTQYF. Written as DNA, the CDR3 is TGTGCCAGCAGCTTAGCAAGCGGGGGGGCAGGAGATACGCAGTATTTT. The rearrangement links TRBV7-6 to TRBJ2-3; 10 bases match TRBD2. J was trimmed by 5 bases and V by 0 bases; bases with no gene match: 5. The CDR3 length is 16 residues. Per germline, CDR1 SGHVS and CDR2 FNYEAQ. The variable domain in full, completed from reference TRBV7-6 and TRBJ2-3, reads GAGVSQSPRYKVTKRGQDVALRCDPISGHVSLYWYRQALGQGPEFLTYFNYEAQQDKSGLPNDRFSAERPEGSISTLTIQRTEQRDSAMYRCASSLASGGAGDTQYFGPGTRLTVL.

This chain links TRBV18 with TRBJ2-7; D is perhaps TRBD1 (5 bases). The CDR3 is made up of 15 amino acids. V was shortened by 2 bases and J by 0 bases, with 11 bases between the two germline ends. Germline assignment: CDR1 KGHSH and CDR2 LQKENI. CDR3 protein: CASSPGAGPSYEQYV. CDR3 bases: TGTGCCAGCTCACCAGGGGCAGGGCCCTCCTACGAGCAGTACGTC.

This chain connects TRBV5-1 to TRBJ1-2; 8 nucleotides align to TRBD1. Germline values: CDR1 SGHRS, CDR2 YFSETQ. The CDR3 totals 15 residues. The ends lost 4 bases at V and 4 bases at J; junction bases unmatched: 9. CDR3 region: CASSLQTGDSYGYTF. The CDR3 DNA reads as TGCGCCAGCAGCCTACAGACAGGGGACAGCTATGGCTACACCTTC.

This chain links TRBV2 with TRBJ2-7; D is possibly TRBD1 (6 bases). The CDR3 consists of 16 residues. V lost 1 base and J 0 bases, leaving 13 bases between the germline ends. Germline CDR1 is SNHLY and CDR2 is FYNNEI. The CDR3 nucleotides read TGTGCCAGCAGTGAAGGGGTCGGCAGGGGCTCCTACGAGCAGTACTTC. Its protein is CASSEGVGRGSYEQYF.

This clone is a singleton in its sample. DNA for the CDR3: TGTGCCAGCACAACAGGGGCCTATGGCTACACCTTC. Protein product: CASTTGAYGYTF. The V and J genes are TRBV7-9 and TRBJ1-2; TRBD1 aligns across 7 bases. Germline values: CDR1 SEHNR, CDR2 FQNEAQ (reference sequence). This CDR3 has 12 amino acids. Trimming removed 7 bases from V and 4 bases from J; junction bases left unmatched: 3.

This chain links TRBV7-8 with TRBJ2-7, with D perhaps assigned TRBD1 or TRBD2 (6 bases each). Trimming pared 6 bases from V and 5 bases from J, leaving 14 bases between. Germline V gene data show CDR1 as SGHVS and CDR2 as FQNEAQ. The CDR3 covers 13 residues. CDR3 coding DNA: TGTGCCAGCAGTCCAGGAGGGGGTAACGAGCAGTACTTC. It translates to CASSPGGGNEQYF.

This chain joins TRBV6-5 and TRBJ1-2, with 10 bases identical to TRBD1. Losses at the gene ends were 6 bases for V and 6 bases for J; bases not matched to a gene: 7. The CDR3 totals 14 residues. Germline V CDR1 and CDR2: MNHEY, SVGAGI. CDR3 sequence reads: CASSQRQGADGYTF. The CDR3 nucleotides are TGTGCCAGCAGCCAGAGACAGGGGGCCGATGGCTACACCTTC.

The chain employs TRBV3-1 (or the pseudogene TRBV3-2) and TRBJ2-1; D is undetermined. CDR3 length equals 13 residues. Germline V gene lookup returns CDR1 LGHDT and CDR2 YNNKEL (reference sequence). V gave up 1 base and J gave up 6 bases, with 7 bases separating them. This CDR3 reads CASSQAASNEQFF. DNA of the CDR3: TGTGCCAGCAGCCAAGCAGCTAGCAATGAGCAGTTCTTC.

The chain combines TRBV4-2 with TRBJ2-7; D not resolved. Trimming left V 0 bases short and J 1 base short, with 4 bases between. Germline V gene data show CDR1 as LGHNA and CDR2 as YNFKEQ. This CDR3 is 13 amino acids long. The CDR3 reads CASSQEGSYEQYF. In DNA, the CDR3 is TGTGCCAGCAGCCAAGAGGGGTCCTACGAGCAGTACTTC.

This chain joins TRBV2 and TRBJ2-1, with 8 bases fitting TRBD1. The length of the CDR3 is 13 residues. Losses at the gene ends were 6 bases for V and 6 bases for J; bases not matched to a gene: 4. Germline CDR1 SNHLY, CDR2 FYNNEI. The CDR3 DNA follows: TGTGCCAGCAGGGGAACAGGGGGCAATGAGCAGTTCTTC. Amino acid sequence: CASRGTGGNEQFF.

V gene TRBV4-3 combines with J gene TRBJ1-1, with D possibly being TRBD1 (5 bases). V gave up 1 base and J gave up 4 bases, with 16 bases separating them. The CDR3 is made up of 16 amino acids. Looked up from germline, CDR1 is LGHNA and CDR2 is YSLEER. The CDR3 DNA sequence: TGCGCCAGCAGCCAAGTAATCTTAGACAGAGCCACTGAAGCTTTCTTT. This translates into CASSQVILDRATEAFF.

The V gene is TRBV2, the J gene TRBJ2-3, with TRBD2 as a possible D gene (5 bases). This CDR3 contains 14 residues. V was shortened by 7 bases and J by 2 bases, with 13 bases between the two germline ends. Germline loops: CDR1 SNHLY, CDR2 FYNNEI. As DNA, the CDR3 is TGTGCCAGCAACGGGATATCTTACACAGATACGCAGTATTTT. Translating it yields CASNGISYTDTQYF.

The V gene is TRBV2, the J gene TRBJ2-5; 9 nucleotides match TRBD1. The CDR3 is 15 residues long. The trim removed 0 bases at V and 4 bases at J, leaving 3 bases unmatched. The germline V gene has CDR1 SNHLY and CDR2 FYNNEI. The CDR3 here is CASSEARQGGETQYF. CDR3 coding DNA: TGTGCCAGCAGTGAAGCTAGACAGGGGGGAGAGACCCAGTACTTC. The full variable domain, its missing parts supplied by reference TRBV2 and TRBJ2-5, is EPEVTQTPSHQVTQMGQEVILRCVPISNHLYFYWYRQILGQKVEFLVSFYNNEISEKSEIFDDQFSVERPDGSNFTLKIRSTKLEDSAMYFCASSEARQGGETQYFGPGTRLLVL.

The genes are TRBV12-3 or TRBV12-4 and TRBJ2-1, with 7 nucleotides matching TRBD2. With 1 base clipped from V and 14 bases from J, the junction kept 5 bases outside the gene matches. The CDR3 runs 12 residues. Here the CDR3 DNA reads TGTGCCAGCAGTTTAGAGGGGAGGGGTGAGTTCTTC. It yields the protein CASSLEGRGEFF.

The chain employs TRBV6-6 and TRBJ1-4, with no clear D. V was shortened by 7 bases and J by 0 bases, with 9 bases between the two germline ends. The CDR3 is 14 residues long. Germline CDR1 reads MNHNY; CDR2 reads SVGAGI (reference sequence). The CDR3 DNA reads as TGTGCCAGCACCAGGCAGACAACTAATGAAAAACTGTTTTTT. Translating it yields CASTRQTTNEKLFF.

The gene calls are TRBV12-5 and TRBJ1-2, with D maybe TRBD1 (6 bases). Trimming pared 0 bases from V and 8 bases from J, leaving 16 bases between. This CDR3 is 15 amino acids long. The germline CDR1 and CDR2 sequences are LGHNT and FRNRAP. CDR3 DNA sequence: TGTGCTAGTGGTTTGGTAGTCCCCCGGGGGCACGGCTACACCTTC. Amino acid sequence: CASGLVVPRGHGYTF.

This clone has a single count. The V and J genes are TRBV5-1 and TRBJ2-7; 8 nucleotides align to TRBD1. V gave up 6 bases and J gave up 3 bases; unmatched junction bases: 8. This CDR3 spans 14 amino acids. Germline CDR1 reads SGHRS; CDR2 reads YFSETQ. This CDR3 is CASTPLGQGYEQYF. CDR3 nucleotides: TGCGCCAGCACCCCTCTCGGACAGGGCTACGAGCAGTACTTC.

This chain joins TRBV6-5 and TRBJ1-6; no clear D gene. CDR1 MNHEY and CDR2 SVGAGI come from the germline V gene. The CDR3 length is 16 residues. V was trimmed by 0 bases and J by 6 bases, leaving 12 bases between them. The CDR3 DNA reads as TGTGCCAGCAGTTACTCCACAAGGGTTGGTAATTCACCCCTCCACTTT. This sequence encodes CASSYSTRVGNSPLHF.

The chain employs TRBV7-9 and TRBJ1-1; 8 bases align to TRBD1. V lost 5 bases, J lost 8 bases, and 13 bases stayed unmatched. Germline V gene data show CDR1 as SEHNR and CDR2 as FQNEAQ (reference sequence). The CDR3 has 15 amino acids. The chain's CDR3 is CASSPGTGLYREAFF. CDR3 DNA sequence: TGTGCCAGCAGCCCGGGGACAGGACTTTATCGGGAAGCTTTCTTT.

V gene TRBV2 combines with J gene TRBJ2-3; 13 nucleotides match TRBD2. With V trimmed by 8 bases and J by 5 bases, 7 bases remained unmatched. The germline CDR1 and CDR2 sequences are SNHLY and FYNNEI. The CDR3 is 15 amino acids. CDR3 loop: CASPGLAGDIDTQYF. In DNA, the CDR3 is TGTGCCAGCCCTGGACTAGCGGGAGATATAGATACGCAGTATTTT.

The chain recombines TRBV6-5 with TRBJ1-2; possible D gene TRBD1, 6 bases. This CDR3 has 14 residues. CDR1 and CDR2 (germline): MNHEY, SVGAGI. V lost 7 bases and J 0 bases, leaving 12 bases between the germline ends. CDR3 coding DNA: TGTGCCAGCACCCGGACAGAAGCTAACTATGGCTACACCTTC. This translates into CASTRTEANYGYTF.

The chain combines TRBV11-3 with TRBJ2-2; D possibly uses TRBD1 or TRBD2 (5 bases each). The V end lost 3 bases, the J end lost 4 bases, and 6 bases lay between the germline ends. Germline-derived CDR1 and CDR2 are SGHNT and YENEEA. The CDR3 length is 13 residues. CDR3 protein: CASSFGTTGELFF. The CDR3 coding sequence is TGTGCCAGCAGCTTTGGGACCACCGGGGAGCTGTTTTTT.

V and J are TRBV11-2 and TRBJ1-1; the D is unclear. V dropped 1 base and J dropped 1 base, with 7 bases sitting between them. Per germline, CDR1 SGHAT and CDR2 FQNNGV. The CDR3 loop spans 14 amino acids. CDR3 amino acids: CASSLALSNTEAFF. The CDR3 coding sequence is TGTGCCAGCAGCTTAGCACTGTCGAACACTGAAGCTTTCTTT.

This chain connects TRBV3-1 (or the pseudogene TRBV3-2) to TRBJ2-5; TRBD2 matches 9 bases. The CDR3 sequence is 14 residues long. V shed 6 bases, J shed 4 bases, and the junction held 6 bases outside the gene matches. In germline, CDR1 is LGHDT, CDR2 YNNKEL (reference sequence). CDR3 region: CASSPSGVAETQYF. CDR3 DNA sequence: TGTGCCAGCAGTCCTAGCGGGGTCGCAGAGACCCAGTACTTC.

This chain uses TRBV4-3 with TRBJ2-7; perhaps TRBD2 as D (5 bases). Germline V gene data show CDR1 as LGHNA and CDR2 as YSLEER. Trimming shortened V by 4 bases and J by 7 bases, and 11 bases separated the two germline ends. This CDR3 contains 12 residues. CDR3 in amino acids: CASSPSTGEQYV. The CDR3 DNA sequence: TGCGCCAGCAGCCCTAGCACGGGTGAGCAGTACGTC.